This is a list of T cell receptor beta chains from one sample in a study of cytomegalovirus exposure and HLA in healthy donors. Libraries were prepared by immunoSEQ multiplex PCR; TCRdb keeps only in-frame clonotypes and omits some of them. The repertoire holds 93,000 or so clones, with 75% to 85% as singletons. Sample: PBMCs. These receptors were collected from a woman under 30 in good health and CMV-seropositive. Both conserved end residues are part of each CDR3. D genes are given only for firm matches. Clone size is stated in some rows and not others, as once, few, many or a class when expanded.

CDR3 DNA: TGTGCCAGCAGCCAAGAAGCAAGCTCCTCCTACAATGAGCAGTTCTTC
CDR3 protein: CASSQEASSSYNEQFF
clone size: once
J gene: TRBJ2-1
V gene: TRBV4-2
D gene: -

CDR3 DNA: TGTGCCAGCAGCTTAGATACAGGGTCGAAGGAAAAACTGTTTTTT
CDR3 protein: CASSLDTGSKEKLFF
clone size: once
J gene: TRBJ1-4
V gene: TRBV7-6
D gene: -

CDR3 DNA: TGTGCCAGCAGCCATACCTCCGACAGGGGGTACGAGCAGTACTTC
CDR3 protein: CASSHTSDRGYEQYF
clone size: few
J gene: TRBJ2-7
V gene: TRBV14
D gene: TRBD1

CDR3 DNA: TGTGCCAGCAGTGACACAGGGTTTGAAAAACTGTTTTTT
CDR3 protein: CASSDTGFEKLFF
clone size: -
J gene: TRBJ1-4
V gene: TRBV2
D gene: -

CDR3 DNA: TGTGCCAGCAGCCCTCAAGGGGGTTGGCATGAGCAGTTCTTC
CDR3 protein: CASSPQGGWHEQFF
clone size: -
J gene: TRBJ2-1
V gene: TRBV9
D gene: -

CDR3 DNA: TGTGCCAGCCTCCTGCCCAGTTCTAACTATGGCTACACCTTC
CDR3 protein: CASLLPSSNYGYTF
clone size: few
J gene: TRBJ1-2
V gene: TRBV6-1
D gene: -

CDR3 DNA: TGTGCCAGCAGAGACAGGGGTGGAAACACCATATATTTT
CDR3 protein: CASRDRGGNTIYF
clone size: -
J gene: TRBJ1-3
V gene: TRBV28
D gene: TRBD1

CDR3 DNA: TGTGCCAGCAGTCCACCCGGGGTGAACACTGAAGCTTTCTTT
CDR3 protein: CASSPPGVNTEAFF
clone size: few
J gene: TRBJ1-1
V gene: TRBV6-6
D gene: -

CDR3 DNA: TGTGCCAGCAGCCGTCCTAGCGTTGGAGAGACCCAGTACTTC
CDR3 protein: CASSRPSVGETQYF
clone size: few
J gene: TRBJ2-5
V gene: TRBV5-5
D gene: -

CDR3 DNA: TGTGCCAGAAGCTTGGCGCGACAGGGCGCGACTGAAGCTTTCTTT
CDR3 protein: CARSLARQGATEAFF
clone size: -
J gene: TRBJ1-1
V gene: TRBV5-3
D gene: TRBD1

CDR3 DNA: TGTGCCAGTTCCCGGGTGGGCTATGGCTACACCTTC
CDR3 protein: CASSRVGYGYTF
clone size: -
J gene: TRBJ1-2
V gene: TRBV27
D gene: -

CDR3 DNA: TGTGCCAGCAGCCCGGGACAGGGGGACTATGGCTACACCTTC
CDR3 protein: CASSPGQGDYGYTF
clone size: once
J gene: TRBJ1-2
V gene: TRBV5-6
D gene: TRBD1

CDR3 DNA: TGTGCCAGCAGCTTGGAGAGGGATCAGCCCCAGCATTTT
CDR3 protein: CASSLERDQPQHF
clone size: -
J gene: TRBJ1-5
V gene: TRBV5-5
D gene: -

CDR3 DNA: TGTGCCAGCAAGACAGGGCCCAACTATGGCTACACCTTC
CDR3 protein: CASKTGPNYGYTF
clone size: -
J gene: TRBJ1-2
V gene: TRBV19
D gene: TRBD1

CDR3 DNA: TGTGCCAGCAGGCCTCAGACAGGGTTCGATGAGCAGTTCTTC
CDR3 protein: CASRPQTGFDEQFF
clone size: -
J gene: TRBJ2-1
V gene: TRBV27
D gene: TRBD1

CDR3 DNA: TGCGCCAGCAGCCCACAGCGGGTTGGGGCCGGGGAGCTGTTTTTT
CDR3 protein: CASSPQRVGAGELFF
clone size: -
J gene: TRBJ2-2
V gene: TRBV5-1
D gene: -

CDR3 DNA: TGTGCCAGCTCACCGATACTAACTCACGAGCAGTACTTC
CDR3 protein: CASSPILTHEQYF
clone size: -
J gene: TRBJ2-7
V gene: TRBV18
D gene: -

CDR3 DNA: TGTGCCAGCAGCTTAGGAGGGACACCCTCGACCGAGCAGTACTTC
CDR3 protein: CASSLGGTPSTEQYF
clone size: -
J gene: TRBJ2-7
V gene: TRBV7-9
D gene: -

CDR3 DNA: TGTGCCAGCAGGGGGCTCAATGAAAAACTGTTTTTT
CDR3 protein: CASRGLNEKLFF
clone size: few
J gene: TRBJ1-4
V gene: TRBV2
D gene: -

CDR3 DNA: TGTGCCAGCAGCCCGGGACAGGGGGGTTACTACGAGCAGTACTTC
CDR3 protein: CASSPGQGGYYEQYF
clone size: -
J gene: TRBJ2-7
V gene: TRBV7-9
D gene: TRBD1

CDR3 DNA: TGTGCCACCTCTATAGGGGGCATTGACACCATATATTTT
CDR3 protein: CATSIGGIDTIYF
clone size: few
J gene: TRBJ1-3
V gene: TRBV25-1
D gene: TRBD1

CDR3 DNA: TGTGCCAGCAGCTTAGCGAGCAGGGGGCTGTATCATGAAAAACTGTTTTTT
CDR3 protein: CASSLASRGLYHEKLFF
clone size: -
J gene: TRBJ1-4
V gene: TRBV7-9
D gene: TRBD1

CDR3 DNA: TGTGCCAGCAGTTACAGGGGATACTACGAGCAGTACTTC
CDR3 protein: CASSYRGYYEQYF
clone size: -
J gene: TRBJ2-7
V gene: TRBV6-5
D gene: -

CDR3 DNA: TGCGCCAGCAGCTTGGGTGGGAGAGGTGATGCCGGGGAGCTGTTTTTT
CDR3 protein: CASSLGGRGDAGELFF
clone size: -
J gene: TRBJ2-2
V gene: TRBV5-1
D gene: -

CDR3 DNA: TGTGCCAGCAGCCCCGAGGCCTACGAGCAGTACTTC
CDR3 protein: CASSPEAYEQYF
clone size: -
J gene: TRBJ2-7
V gene: TRBV7-9
D gene: -

CDR3 DNA: TGTGCCAGCAGCTCCCACCGGACGGGATTGGATACGCAGTATTTT
CDR3 protein: CASSSHRTGLDTQYF
clone size: -
J gene: TRBJ2-3
V gene: TRBV11-3
D gene: -

CDR3 DNA: TGTGCCAGTGGCTCTCTAGCGGGGGGAAACATTCAGTACTTC
CDR3 protein: CASGSLAGGNIQYF
clone size: -
J gene: TRBJ2-4
V gene: TRBV19
D gene: TRBD2

CDR3 DNA: TGCGCCAGCAGCCAACCCTTGCGGGGGACGAGTGAAAAACTGTTTTTT
CDR3 protein: CASSQPLRGTSEKLFF
clone size: -
J gene: TRBJ1-4
V gene: TRBV4-1
D gene: -

CDR3 DNA: TGTGCCAGCAGCCTACGCACTGAAGCTTTCTTT
CDR3 protein: CASSLRTEAFF
clone size: -
J gene: TRBJ1-1
V gene: TRBV13
D gene: -

CDR3 DNA: TGTGCCACCAGCAGAGCTAGTAATTCACCCCTCCACTTT
CDR3 protein: CATSRASNSPLHF
clone size: -
J gene: TRBJ1-6
V gene: TRBV15
D gene: -

CDR3 DNA: TGCGCCAGCGGTGGAGCGGGGTTGGCAGATACGCAGTATTTT
CDR3 protein: CASGGAGLADTQYF
clone size: -
J gene: TRBJ2-3
V gene: TRBV5-1
D gene: TRBD2

CDR3 DNA: TGTGCCAGCAGCCCCCCGGGTGGGGCGAATGAAGCTTTCTTT
CDR3 protein: CASSPPGGANEAFF
clone size: -
J gene: TRBJ1-1
V gene: TRBV27
D gene: -

CDR3 DNA: TGTGCCAGCAGCTCATGGCTGACGGGACAGGTCTCCTACGAGCAGTACTTC
CDR3 protein: CASSSWLTGQVSYEQYF
clone size: -
J gene: TRBJ2-7
V gene: TRBV7-9
D gene: TRBD1

CDR3 DNA: TGTGCCAGCAGCCGACCGGACAGGCAAGAGACCCAGTACTTC
CDR3 protein: CASSRPDRQETQYF
clone size: -
J gene: TRBJ2-5
V gene: TRBV5-4
D gene: TRBD1

CDR3 DNA: TGTGCCAGCAGTTCCTTCCAGGGGGCAAATGAGCAGTTCTTC
CDR3 protein: CASSSFQGANEQFF
clone size: -
J gene: TRBJ2-1
V gene: TRBV6-5
D gene: TRBD1

CDR3 DNA: TGCAGCGTTGTACAGGGTAACACTGAAGCTTTCTTT
CDR3 protein: CSVVQGNTEAFF
clone size: -
J gene: TRBJ1-1
V gene: TRBV29-1
D gene: -